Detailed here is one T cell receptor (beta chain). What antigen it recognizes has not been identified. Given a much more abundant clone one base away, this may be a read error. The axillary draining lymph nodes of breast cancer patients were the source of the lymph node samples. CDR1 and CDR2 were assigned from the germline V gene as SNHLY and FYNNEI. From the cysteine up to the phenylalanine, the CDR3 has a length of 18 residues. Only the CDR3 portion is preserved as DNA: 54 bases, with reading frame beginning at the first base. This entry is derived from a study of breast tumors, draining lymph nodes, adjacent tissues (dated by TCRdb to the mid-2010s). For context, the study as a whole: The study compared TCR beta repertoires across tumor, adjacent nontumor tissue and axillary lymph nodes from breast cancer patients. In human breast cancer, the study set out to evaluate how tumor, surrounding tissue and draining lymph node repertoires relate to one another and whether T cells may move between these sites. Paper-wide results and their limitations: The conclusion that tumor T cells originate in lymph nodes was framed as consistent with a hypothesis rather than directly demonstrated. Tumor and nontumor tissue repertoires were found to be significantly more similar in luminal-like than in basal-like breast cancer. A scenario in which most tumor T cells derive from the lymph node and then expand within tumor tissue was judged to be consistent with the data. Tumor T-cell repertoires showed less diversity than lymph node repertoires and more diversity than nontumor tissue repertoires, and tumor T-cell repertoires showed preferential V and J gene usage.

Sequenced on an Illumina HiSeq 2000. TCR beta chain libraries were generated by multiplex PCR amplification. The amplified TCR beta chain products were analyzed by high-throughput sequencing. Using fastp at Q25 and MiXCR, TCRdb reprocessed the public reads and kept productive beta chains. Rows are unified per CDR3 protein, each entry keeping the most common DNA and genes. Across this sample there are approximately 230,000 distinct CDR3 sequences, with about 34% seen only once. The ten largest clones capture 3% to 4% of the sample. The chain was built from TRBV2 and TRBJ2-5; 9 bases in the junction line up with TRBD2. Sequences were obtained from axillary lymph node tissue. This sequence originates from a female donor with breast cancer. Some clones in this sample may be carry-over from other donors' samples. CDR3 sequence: CASTWSVAGASYQETHYF. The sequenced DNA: TGTGCCAGCACTTGGTCGGTAGCGGGGGCCTCGTACCAAGAGACCCACTACTTC.